This T cell receptor (beta chain) was obtained from a study of T-cell memory formation after mild COVID-19. In TCRdb, the 5' RACE reads were re-called with MiXCR into one record per CDR3 protein. Among nearly 250,000 distinct CDR3 sequences, 15% were seen once, and the ten largest hold more than 2%. To note about this clonotype: As yet, its antigen is unknown.

Germline lookup yields CDR1 KGHDR and CDR2 SFDVKD. The CDR3 runs to 13 residues. The V end was cut by 11 bases, the J end by 13 bases, with 23 bases between. Whole-study findings and limits: A second wave expanding day 15 to 37 was CD4+-biased; contracting clones were balanced. Chiefly within CM and EM were the contracting CD4+ clones; CD8+ ones were within EMRA.

The clonotype comes from an adult woman who had mild COVID-19 (a few samples of this study predate the infection). Cell type and time point are not known. J is TRBJ2-1 and V is TRBV24-1; D perhaps matches TRBD2 (6 bases). Input material: PBMCs or a T cell subset sorted from them (not recorded which). CDR3 region: CASSQGAGRIQFF. The CDR3 nucleotides read TGTGCCAGCTCGCAGGGAGCGGGTCGAATTCAGTTCTTC.